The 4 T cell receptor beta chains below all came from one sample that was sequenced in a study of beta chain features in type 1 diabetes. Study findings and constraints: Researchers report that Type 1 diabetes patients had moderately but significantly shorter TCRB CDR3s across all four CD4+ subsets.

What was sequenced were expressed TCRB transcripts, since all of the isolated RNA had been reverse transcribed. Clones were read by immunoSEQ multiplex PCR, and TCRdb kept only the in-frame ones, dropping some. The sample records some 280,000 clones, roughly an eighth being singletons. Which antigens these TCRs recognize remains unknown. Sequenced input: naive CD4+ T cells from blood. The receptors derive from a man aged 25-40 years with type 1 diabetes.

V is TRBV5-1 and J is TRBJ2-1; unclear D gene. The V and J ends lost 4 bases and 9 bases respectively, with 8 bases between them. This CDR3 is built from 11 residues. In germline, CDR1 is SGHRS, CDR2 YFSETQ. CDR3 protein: CASSTGLEQFF. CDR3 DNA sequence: TGCGCCAGCAGCACGGGTCTTGAGCAGTTCTTC.

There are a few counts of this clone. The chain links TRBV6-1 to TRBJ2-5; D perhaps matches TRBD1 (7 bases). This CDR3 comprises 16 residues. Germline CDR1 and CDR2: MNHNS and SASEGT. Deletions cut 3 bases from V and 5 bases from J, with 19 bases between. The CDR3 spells CASSDRQGGTRETQYF. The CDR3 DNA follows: TGTGCCAGCAGTGACCGGCAGGGGGGTACACGTGAGACCCAGTACTTC.

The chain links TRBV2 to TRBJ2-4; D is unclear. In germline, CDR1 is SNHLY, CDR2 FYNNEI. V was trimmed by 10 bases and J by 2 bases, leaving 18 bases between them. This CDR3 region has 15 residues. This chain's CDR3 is CATKTQAVTKNIQYF. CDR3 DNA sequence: TGTGCCACCAAAACCCAGGCCGTTACCAAAAACATTCAGTACTTC.

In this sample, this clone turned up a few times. DNA of the CDR3: TGTGCCAGCAGCGTAGGGGGAGCGCCTCTGGGCGAGCAGTACTTC. Encoded protein: CASSVGGAPLGEQYF. V and J are TRBV9 and TRBJ2-7, with D possibly matching TRBD2 (5 bases). Germline V lookup: CDR1 SGDLS, CDR2 YYNGEE. The CDR3 consists of 15 residues. Trimming pared 0 bases from V and 6 bases from J, leaving 16 bases between.